This is a list of T cell receptor beta chains from one sample in a study of cytomegalovirus exposure and HLA in healthy donors. Generated by immunoSEQ multiplex PCR, the TCRdb table keeps only in-frame clones and is missing some. The profile covers about 42,000 clones, with 50% appearing a single time and over 10% taken by the ten largest. Specimen: PBMCs. All receptors come from a human donor in good health. Each CDR3 is given with its conserved first and last residue. The D gene is left open where the match is weak. Rows may omit the clone size; those that give it use once, few, many or a size class.

D: TRBD1
size: NA
J: TRBJ1-2
V: TRBV18
CDR3: CASSPTGTDYGYTF
DNA: TGTGCCAGCTCACCCACCGGGACAGACTATGGCTACACCTTC

D: NA
size: NA
J: TRBJ1-4
V: TRBV4-1
CDR3: CASSQGGEVEKLFF
DNA: TGTGCCAGCAGCCAAGGGGGGGAAGTCGAAAAACTGTTTTTT

D: NA
size: NA
J: TRBJ2-7
V: TRBV28
CDR3: CASSPPNGEQYF
DNA: TGTGCCAGCAGTCCCCCCAACGGCGAGCAGTACTTC

D: NA
size: NA
J: TRBJ1-1
V: TRBV18
CDR3: CASSQWGTGRGTEAFF
DNA: TGTGCCAGCTCACAATGGGGAACAGGGAGAGGGACTGAAGCTTTCTTT

D: TRBD1
size: NA
J: TRBJ1-1
V: TRBV2
CDR3: CASSEYRGGNTEAFF
DNA: TGTGCCAGCAGTGAATACAGGGGGGGGAACACTGAAGCTTTCTTT

D: NA
size: NA
J: TRBJ1-6
V: TRBV19
CDR3: CATKRGGESYNSPLHF
DNA: TGTGCCACTAAAAGGGGGGGCGAATCCTATAATTCACCCCTCCACTTT

D: NA
size: once
J: TRBJ1-2
V: TRBV4-2
CDR3: CASSQDPTNYGYTF
DNA: TGTGCCAGCAGCCAAGATCCAACAAACTATGGCTACACCTTC

D: NA
size: NA
J: TRBJ1-1
V: TRBV2
CDR3: CASSATGTSEAFF
DNA: TGTGCCAGCAGTGCTACCGGGACAAGCGAAGCTTTCTTT

D: TRBD1
size: NA
J: TRBJ2-7
V: TRBV4-3
CDR3: CASSQGTGGYYEQYF
DNA: TGCGCCAGCAGCCAAGGGACAGGGGGGTACTACGAGCAGTACTTC

D: TRBD1
size: NA
J: TRBJ1-3
V: TRBV18
CDR3: CASSLWTGDQSGNTIYF
DNA: TGTGCCAGCTCCCTTTGGACAGGGGACCAATCTGGAAACACCATATATTTT

D: NA
size: NA
J: TRBJ1-5
V: TRBV6-5
CDR3: CASRKRELPGQPQHF
DNA: TGTGCCAGCAGGAAGCGAGAACTGCCGGGTCAGCCCCAGCATTTT

D: TRBD1
size: NA
J: TRBJ1-3
V: TRBV5-1
CDR3: CASSLWTGLSSGNTIYF
DNA: TGCGCCAGCAGCCTTTGGACAGGATTGAGCTCTGGAAACACCATATATTTT

D: NA
size: NA
J: TRBJ2-5
V: TRBV4-3
CDR3: CASSQRLRGDETQYF
DNA: TGCGCCAGCAGCCAACGTCTAAGGGGCGACGAGACCCAGTACTTC

D: NA
size: NA
J: TRBJ1-3
V: TRBV9
CDR3: CASSVSPTGSGNTIYF
DNA: TGTGCCAGCAGCGTATCGCCGACAGGCTCTGGAAACACCATATATTTT

D: NA
size: few
J: TRBJ2-4
V: TRBV23-1
CDR3: CASTLPRRAKNIQYF
DNA: TGCGCCAGCACCCTACCCCGGCGGGCCAAAAACATTCAGTACTTC

D: NA
size: NA
J: TRBJ2-5
V: TRBV7-2
CDR3: CASSLQTGIGRETQYF
DNA: TGTGCCAGCAGCCTCCAAACCGGGATCGGCCGGGAGACCCAGTACTTC

D: TRBD2
size: NA
J: TRBJ2-1
V: TRBV4-3
CDR3: CASSQDGHGRYNEQFF
DNA: TGCGCCAGCAGCCAGGATGGCCACGGGAGGTACAATGAGCAGTTCTTC

D: NA
size: NA
J: TRBJ1-5
V: TRBV7-9
CDR3: CASSLGVGYSSNQPQHF
DNA: TGTGCCAGCAGCTTAGGGGTAGGCTACAGTAGCAATCAGCCCCAGCATTTT

D: NA
size: once
J: TRBJ1-6
V: TRBV10-2
CDR3: CASSELSGSSPLHF
DNA: TGCGCCAGCAGTGAGTTAAGTGGGAGCTCACCCCTCCACTTT

D: NA
size: NA
J: TRBJ2-5
V: TRBV9
CDR3: CASSVGRVSGQETQYF
DNA: TGTGCCAGCAGCGTAGGGAGGGTAAGCGGTCAAGAGACCCAGTACTTC

D: TRBD2
size: few
J: TRBJ2-7
V: TRBV5-4
CDR3: CASSLLGSGGYTEQYF
DNA: TGTGCCAGCAGCTTATTGGGTAGCGGGGGGTATACCGAGCAGTACTTC

D: TRBD2
size: NA
J: TRBJ2-7
V: TRBV7-9
CDR3: CASSPSGGYNEQYF
DNA: TGTGCCAGCAGTCCTTCGGGGGGGTATAACGAGCAGTACTTC

D: NA
size: few
J: TRBJ2-7
V: TRBV25-1
CDR3: CASSKPGRFYEQYF
DNA: TGTGCCAGCAGTAAACCGGGAAGATTTTACGAGCAGTACTTC

D: TRBD1
size: NA
J: TRBJ1-2
V: TRBV19
CDR3: CASRGTANSFLIGYTF
DNA: TGTGCCAGTAGAGGGACAGCCAACTCCTTTCTTATCGGCTACACCTTC

D: TRBD2
size: NA
J: TRBJ2-7
V: TRBV7-2
CDR3: CASSSQSTSGGGEQYF
DNA: TGTGCCAGCAGCTCGCAGTCGACTAGCGGAGGGGGAGAGCAGTACTTC

D: TRBD2
size: NA
J: TRBJ2-5
V: TRBV10-3
CDR3: CAISDLEREGRETQYF
DNA: TGTGCCATCAGTGACCTCGAGCGGGAGGGCCGGGAGACCCAGTACTTC

D: TRBD1
size: NA
J: TRBJ1-2
V: TRBV29-1
CDR3: CSVVSSGGSYGYTF
DNA: TGCAGCGTTGTGAGCTCAGGGGGATCCTATGGCTACACCTTC

D: TRBD2
size: few
J: TRBJ2-7
V: TRBV5-6
CDR3: CASSLVVNIAGGPYEQYF
DNA: TGTGCCAGCAGCTTGGTAGTCAACATAGCGGGAGGCCCCTACGAGCAGTACTTC

D: NA
size: NA
J: TRBJ1-1
V: TRBV4-2
CDR3: CASSQVHGRRGATEAFF
DNA: TGTGCCAGCAGCCAAGTCCATGGGCGGCGGGGGGCGACTGAAGCTTTCTTT

D: NA
size: NA
J: TRBJ1-1
V: TRBV18
CDR3: CASSPGYRAEAFF
DNA: TGTGCCAGCTCACCAGGTTATCGGGCTGAAGCTTTCTTT

D: NA
size: NA
J: TRBJ2-7
V: TRBV6-1
CDR3: CASRPGSTGSYEQYF
DNA: TGTGCCAGCAGACCGGGTAGCACTGGCTCCTACGAGCAGTACTTC

D: TRBD2
size: few
J: TRBJ2-3
V: TRBV4-3
CDR3: CASSQGTSGGAVGTDTQYF
DNA: TGCGCCAGCAGCCAAGGTACTAGCGGGGGGGCCGTGGGCACAGATACGCAGTATTTT

D: TRBD1
size: NA
J: TRBJ1-6
V: TRBV6-5
CDR3: CASSYSRGRSPLHF
DNA: TGTGCCAGCAGTTACTCCAGGGGGCGGTCACCCCTCCACTTT

D: TRBD2
size: NA
J: TRBJ2-1
V: TRBV4-3
CDR3: CASSQAGLAGGGDEQFF
DNA: TGCGCCAGCAGCCAAGCGGGACTAGCGGGGGGCGGGGATGAGCAGTTCTTC

D: NA
size: few
J: TRBJ1-4
V: TRBV27
CDR3: CASSLSIPVNEKLFF
DNA: TGTGCCAGCAGTTTAAGCATCCCGGTTAATGAAAAACTGTTTTTT

D: NA
size: NA
J: TRBJ2-7
V: TRBV6-1
CDR3: CASSEVLQIYEQYF
DNA: TGTGCCAGCAGTGAAGTCCTACAGATTTACGAGCAGTACTTC

D: TRBD1
size: few
J: TRBJ1-5
V: TRBV28
CDR3: CASSLWGRGVYSNQPQHF
DNA: TGTGCCAGCAGTTTGTGGGGCAGGGGGGTTTATAGCAATCAGCCCCAGCATTTT

D: NA
size: NA
J: TRBJ2-1
V: TRBV7-6
CDR3: CASSLAYGSTEQFF
DNA: TGTGCCAGCAGCTTAGCGTATGGTAGTACTGAGCAGTTCTTC

D: NA
size: NA
J: TRBJ2-3
V: TRBV7-2
CDR3: CASSSSSSMSTDTQYF
DNA: TGTGCCAGCAGCTCCTCCTCGAGTATGTCCACAGATACGCAGTATTTT

D: NA
size: few
J: TRBJ2-7
V: TRBV5-4
CDR3: CASSFGGSSSYEQYF
DNA: TGTGCCAGCAGCTTTGGGGGGAGTAGCTCCTACGAGCAGTACTTC

D: TRBD2
size: NA
J: TRBJ2-3
V: TRBV7-9
CDR3: CASIRGDSTDTQYF
DNA: TGTGCCAGCATTCGGGGGGATAGCACAGATACGCAGTATTTT

D: TRBD2
size: NA
J: TRBJ2-7
V: TRBV5-4
CDR3: CASSLRTSSYEQYF
DNA: TGTGCCAGCAGCTTGAGGACTAGCTCGTACGAGCAGTACTTC

D: TRBD2
size: few
J: TRBJ2-2
V: TRBV5-4
CDR3: CASSFASGSTGELFF
DNA: TGTGCCAGCAGCTTCGCTAGCGGCTCCACCGGGGAGCTGTTTTTT

D: TRBD1
size: NA
J: TRBJ1-5
V: TRBV7-8
CDR3: CASSLEGGGNQPQHF
DNA: TGTGCCAGCAGCTTAGAAGGGGGCGGCAATCAGCCCCAGCATTTT

D: TRBD2
size: few
J: TRBJ2-7
V: TRBV28
CDR3: CASSPGLAGSYEQYF
DNA: TGTGCCAGCAGTCCGGGACTAGCGGGATCCTACGAGCAGTACTTC

D: TRBD1
size: NA
J: TRBJ2-5
V: TRBV29-1
CDR3: CSVEGGTGVLRETQYF
DNA: TGCAGCGTTGAAGGGGGGACAGGGGTCCTCCGGGAGACCCAGTACTTC

D: TRBD2
size: NA
J: TRBJ2-2
V: TRBV27
CDR3: CASSSLSGLAGENTGELFF
DNA: TGTGCCAGCAGTTCCCTATCGGGACTAGCGGGGGAGAACACCGGGGAGCTGTTTTTT

D: NA
size: few
J: TRBJ2-7
V: TRBV9
CDR3: CASSWTHLEEKQYF
DNA: TGTGCCAGCAGCTGGACTCACTTAGAGGAAAAGCAGTACTTC

D: NA
size: NA
J: TRBJ1-3
V: TRBV27
CDR3: CASSLRLPSSGNTIYF
DNA: TGTGCCAGCAGTTTAAGACTCCCGAGCTCTGGAAACACCATATATTTT

D: NA
size: NA
J: TRBJ2-6
V: TRBV30
CDR3: CAGQNWGSTPESGANVLTF
DNA: TGTGCCGGACAAAACTGGGGCAGTACGCCAGAGTCTGGGGCCAACGTCCTGACTTTC